These 9 T cell receptor beta chains originate from one sample sequenced in a study of blood T cell repertoires in COVID-19. This table comes from immunoSEQ multiplex PCR, and its TCRdb copy is limited to in-frame clones, with some not included. The sample yields 100,000 to 150,000 clones, more than 75% seen once. Sequences were obtained from peripheral blood. These receptors were obtained from a woman in her fifties or sixties with acute or convalescent COVID-19.

The V call is TRBV7-2, the J call TRBJ2-1; no reliable D call. The CDR3 runs to 13 residues. Germline V gives CDR1 SGHTA, CDR2 FQGNSA. The V gene lost 2 bases and the J gene lost 4 bases, with 6 bases spanning the gap. CDR3 in amino acids: CASSLQLYNEQFF. In nucleotides, the CDR3 is TGTGCCAGCAGCTTACAACTTTACAATGAGCAGTTCTTC.

The gene calls are TRBV29-1 and TRBJ2-3; 8 bases agree with TRBD2. Germline CDR1 is SQVTM and CDR2 is ANQGSEA. This CDR3 comprises 14 residues. V lost 1 base to trimming and J lost 5 bases; unmatched junction nucleotides: 5. CDR3 nucleotides: TGCAGCGTTGAAGCGGGAGGGCCGGTAGATACGCAGTATTTT. This translates into CSVEAGGPVDTQYF.

The genes are TRBV3-1 (or the pseudogene TRBV3-2) and TRBJ1-3; D unresolved. The ends were cut back, 1 base at V and 4 bases at J, with 14 bases in the middle. The CDR3 is made up of 16 amino acids. Germline V gives CDR1 LGHDT, CDR2 YNNKEL (reference sequence). CDR3 in amino acids: CASSQVPGILGNTIYF. The CDR3 DNA reads as TGTGCCAGCAGCCAAGTCCCCGGGATTTTAGGAAACACCATATATTTT.

The CDR3 coding sequence is TGTGCCAGCAGTTCGAATCAGCGGGGCACAGATACGCAGTATTTT. Translated: CASSSNQRGTDTQYF. The genes are TRBV28 and TRBJ2-3; possibly TRBD2 for D (6 bases). The CDR3 covers 15 residues. Deletions cut 4 bases from V and 1 base from J, with 12 bases between. Germline CDR1 reads MDHEN; CDR2 reads SYDVKM.

The chain combines TRBV28 with TRBJ1-5; D unresolved. The V and J ends lost 7 bases and 5 bases respectively, with 9 bases between them. This CDR3 has 12 residues. Per the germline V gene, CDR1 is MDHEN and CDR2 is SYDVKM. In DNA form, the CDR3 reads TGTGCCAGCAAACGGGGATATCAGCCCCAGCATTTT. It codes for CASKRGYQPQHF.

This CDR3 is CASSSDSYGYTF. For the CDR3, the DNA is TGTGCCAGCAGTAGCGACAGTTATGGCTACACCTTC. V and J are TRBV27 and TRBJ1-2; maybe TRBD1 (5 bases). Germline loops: CDR1 MNHEY, CDR2 SMNVEV (reference sequence). The CDR3 sequence is 12 residues long. V was pared by 5 bases and J by 5 bases, with 9 bases between.

V gene TRBV3-1 (or the pseudogene TRBV3-2) combines with J gene TRBJ1-1, with D perhaps matching TRBD1 (5 bases). Germline V CDR1 and CDR2: LGHDT, YNNKEL (reference sequence). Trimming pared 3 bases from V and 1 base from J, leaving 6 bases between. The CDR3 runs 13 residues. The CDR3: CASSHTGNTEAFF. The DNA of the CDR3 is TGTGCCAGCAGCCACACAGGGAACACTGAAGCTTTCTTT.

V is TRBV7-9 and J is TRBJ1-2, with 7 nucleotides matching TRBD1. Germline V CDR1 and CDR2: SEHNR, FQNEAQ (reference sequence). Trimming took 0 bases from V and 8 from J; bases not matched to a gene: 6. The CDR3 has 14 residues. This CDR3 is CASSLATRGEGYTF. The CDR3 DNA is TGTGCCAGCAGCTTAGCTACCAGGGGGGAAGGCTACACCTTC.

The rearrangement joins TRBV7-9 to TRBJ1-1; TRBD1 matches 9 bases. V lost 1 base, J lost 2 bases, and 11 bases stayed unmatched. Germline CDR1 is SEHNR and CDR2 is FQNEAQ (reference sequence). This CDR3 spans 18 amino acids. CDR3 bases: TGTGCCAGCAGCTTAGGTCTGGGACAGGGTATCCATAACACTGAAGCTTTCTTT. Translating gives CASSLGLGQGIHNTEAFF. Variable domain in full (rest from reference TRBV7-9 and TRBJ1-1): DTGVSQNPRHKITKRGQNVTFRCDPISEHNRLYWYRQTLGQGPEFLTYFQNEAQLEKSRLLSDRFSAERPKGSFSTLEIQRTEQGDSAMYLCASSLGLGQGIHNTEAFFGQGTRLTVV.